One sample yielded the 11 T cell receptor beta chains listed below, sequenced in a study of identical twins. TCRdb re-called the 5' RACE reads through MiXCR, storing one row per CDR3 protein. The data hold approximately 220,000 distinct CDR3 sequences, with approximately 7.3% observed a single time. Separately, the same data were catalogued under a study of yellow fever vaccine responses in identical twins.

The sample consisted of CD8+ T cells sorted from blood. The receptors originated from a woman in her late teens or twenties in good health.

The chain is built from TRBV7-2 and TRBJ2-3; 9 nucleotides match TRBD2. V lost 0 bases to trimming and J lost 5 bases; unmatched junction nucleotides: 6. This CDR3 is 16 amino acids long. Germline values: CDR1 SGHTA, CDR2 FQGNSA. As DNA, the CDR3 is TGTGCCAGCAGCTTAGCCCGCGGGAGGGCGGGAGATACGCAGTATTTT. It codes for CASSLARGRAGDTQYF.

Only a few counts were recorded for this clonotype. The chain has TRBV9 and TRBJ2-1; 9 bases are a match to TRBD2. The CDR3 is 16 amino acids. CDR1 is SGDLS and CDR2 is YYNGEE in the germline V gene. The V segment lost 4 bases and the J segment 1 base; nucleotides outside the gene matches: 6. The CDR3 bases are TGTGCCAGCAGCCCTCTGCTAGCGGGGTCCTACAATGAGCAGTTCTTC. Translated, it gives CASSPLLAGSYNEQFF.

V usage is TRBV20-1 and J usage is TRBJ2-3; 7 bases align to TRBD2. CDR1 is DFQATT and CDR2 is SNEGSKA in the germline V gene (reference sequence). The CDR3 runs 15 residues. The ends lost 1 base at V and 0 bases at J; junction bases unmatched: 4. The CDR3 sequence: CSARVLASSTDTQYF. In DNA form, the CDR3 reads TGCAGTGCTAGAGTACTAGCGTCTAGCACAGATACGCAGTATTTT.

This clonotype showed up many times. V and J are TRBV9 and TRBJ1-2, with a tentative D call TRBD1 (6 bases). This CDR3 comprises 14 residues. Germline V lookup: CDR1 SGDLS, CDR2 YYNGEE. V lost 4 bases to trimming and J lost 2 bases, with 12 bases between them. This chain's CDR3 is CASSPITGNYGYTF. The CDR3 region has the DNA TGTGCCAGCAGCCCGATTACAGGGAACTATGGCTACACCTTC.

Comment on this clonotype: Since no conserved phenylalanine or tryptophan closes the CDR3, a read error is the likely cause. The genes are TRBV12-3 or TRBV12-4 and TRBJ1-2; 9 positions agree with TRBD1. The ends lost 5 bases at V and 1 base at J; junction bases unmatched: 8. This CDR3 is 16 amino acids long. Written as DNA, the CDR3 is TGTGCCAGCAGTCCCGACAGGGGGGAAATTAACTATGGCTACACCTCC. It specifies CASSPDRGEINYGYTS.

Many counts were recorded for this clonotype. The chain recombines TRBV4-2 with TRBJ1-2; D call uncertain. The germline gives CDR1 LGHNA, CDR2 YNFKEQ. This CDR3 is built from 15 residues. Between the trimmed V and J ends, which lost 2 bases and 0 bases, there was a span of 10 bases. The CDR3 region has the DNA TGTGCCAGCAGCCAAAGTTCCCGGGCTAACTATGGCTACACCTTC. This sequence encodes CASSQSSRANYGYTF.

This clonotype was observed a handful of times. The genes are TRBV25-1 and TRBJ2-5; D ambiguous. There are 16 residues in the CDR3. The germline V gene has CDR1 MGHDK and CDR2 SYGVNS. The V end lost 8 bases, the J end lost 0 bases, and 19 bases lay between the germline ends. The CDR3 reads CASGPLLAEHQETQYF. For the CDR3, the DNA is TGTGCCAGCGGACCCCTTCTGGCGGAGCACCAAGAGACCCAGTACTTC.

This rearrangement joins TRBV28 to TRBJ2-7; 12 bases align to TRBD2. CDR1 and CDR2 (germline): MDHEN, SYDVKM. This CDR3 has 16 amino acids. V lost 5 bases and J lost 3; bases outside the gene matches: 8. The DNA of the CDR3 is TGTGCCAGCAGTAGTACAGGACTAGCGGGATTCTACGAGCAGTACTTC. Translated: CASSSTGLAGFYEQYF.

This sequence joins TRBV20-1 and TRBJ2-7; 7 bases are shared with TRBD1. CDR1 and CDR2 (germline): DFQATT, SNEGSKA (reference sequence). With 6 bases clipped from V and 0 bases from J, the junction kept 5 bases outside the gene matches. The CDR3 contains 13 residues. The CDR3 bases are TGCAGTGCGTCCGGGACAGCCTCCTACGAGCAGTACTTC. It is translated as CSASGTASYEQYF.

Many counts were recorded for this clonotype. CDR3 in DNA: TGTGCCAGCAGTCCGGAGCTAGCGCTTTCCGGCTCCTACGAGCAGTACGTC. Translation: CASSPELALSGSYEQYV. The chain couples TRBV28 to TRBJ2-7, with a possible D match to TRBD2 (6 bases). With 5 bases removed from V and 0 bases from J, the gap between germline ends came to 20 bases. The germline gives CDR1 MDHEN, CDR2 SYDVKM. This CDR3 is 17 amino acids long.

Many counts were recorded for this clonotype. The rearrangement joins TRBV20-1 to TRBJ1-6; unclear D gene. Trimming removed 0 bases from V and 17 bases from J, with 11 bases in between. In germline, CDR1 is DFQATT, CDR2 SNEGSKA (reference sequence). The CDR3 extends over 11 amino acids. This chain's CDR3 is CSARDTPWFHF. CDR3 DNA: TGCAGTGCTAGAGATACACCCTGGTTCCACTTT.